Described below is a single TCR beta chain sequence and its context. Antigen: not known. Healthy donors had no documented immune events, such as infections, while sampled. These data belong to a study of identifying expanded T cells in peripheral blood. Study-wide results and limits: Across healthy donors, higher total template counts meant significantly greater roughly two-week count variance. Over approximately two and four weeks, about 17 and 20 clones changed, versus approximately 1.2 between replicates.

This table comes from immunoSEQ multiplex PCR, and its TCRdb copy is limited to in-frame clones, with some not included. The sample yields 83,000 or so clones, about nine tenths seen once. This clonotype was sampled from a person aged 18 to 70 in good health. The sample was blood.

CDR3 sequence: CATSSPQGSETQYF. The DNA of the CDR3 is TGTGCCACCAGCAGCCCACAGGGGTCGGAGACCCAGTACTTC. The chain employs TRBV15 and TRBJ2-5, with TRBD1 identical over 7 bases. Losses at the gene ends were 3 bases for V and 5 bases for J; bases not matched to a gene: 6. The CDR3 length is 14 residues. The germline V gene has CDR1 LNHNV and CDR2 YYDKDF (reference sequence).